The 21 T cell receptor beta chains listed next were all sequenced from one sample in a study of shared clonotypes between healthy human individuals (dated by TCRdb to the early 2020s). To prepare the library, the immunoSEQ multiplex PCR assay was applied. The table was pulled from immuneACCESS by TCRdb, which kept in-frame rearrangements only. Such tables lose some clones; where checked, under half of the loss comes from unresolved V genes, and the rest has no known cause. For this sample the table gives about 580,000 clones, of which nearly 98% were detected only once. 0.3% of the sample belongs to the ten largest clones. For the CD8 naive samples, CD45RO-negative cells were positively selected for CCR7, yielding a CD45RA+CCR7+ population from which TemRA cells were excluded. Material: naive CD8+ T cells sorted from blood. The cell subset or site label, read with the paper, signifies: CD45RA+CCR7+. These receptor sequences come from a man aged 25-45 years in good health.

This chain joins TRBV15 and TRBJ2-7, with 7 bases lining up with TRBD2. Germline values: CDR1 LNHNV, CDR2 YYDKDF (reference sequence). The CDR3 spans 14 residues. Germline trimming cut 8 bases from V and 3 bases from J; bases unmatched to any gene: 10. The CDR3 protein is CATGEGRGIYEQYF. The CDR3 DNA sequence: TGTGCCACCGGGGAGGGGAGAGGGATCTACGAGCAGTACTTC.

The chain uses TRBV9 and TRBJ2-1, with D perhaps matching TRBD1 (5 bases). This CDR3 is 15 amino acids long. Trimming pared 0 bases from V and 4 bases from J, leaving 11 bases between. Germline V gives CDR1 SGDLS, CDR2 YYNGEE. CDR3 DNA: TGTGCCAGCAGCGTAGAAACAGGCGGATACAATGAGCAGTTCTTC. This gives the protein CASSVETGGYNEQFF.

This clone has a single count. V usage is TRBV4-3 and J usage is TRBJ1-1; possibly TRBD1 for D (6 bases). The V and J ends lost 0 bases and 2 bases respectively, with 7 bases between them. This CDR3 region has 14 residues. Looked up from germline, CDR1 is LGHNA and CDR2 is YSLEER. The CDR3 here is CASSQETGNTEAFF. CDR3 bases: TGCGCCAGCAGCCAAGAGACAGGTAACACTGAAGCTTTCTTT.

The CDR3 reads CASSLGTTSSYNEQFF. The CDR3 bases are TGTGCCAGCAGCTTAGGGACCACTAGCTCCTACAATGAGCAGTTCTTC. This chain joins TRBV11-2 and TRBJ2-1, with D maybe TRBD2 (5 bases). V lost 1 base and J 0 bases, leaving 10 bases between the germline ends. The CDR3 consists of 16 residues. CDR1 and CDR2 (germline): SGHAT, FQNNGV. Using reference TRBV11-2 and TRBJ2-1 for the parts outside the CDR3, the full variable domain is EAGVAQSPRYKIIEKRQSVAFWCNPISGHATLYWYQQILGQGPKLLIQFQNNGVVDDSQLPKDRFSAERLKGVDSTLKIQPAKLEDSAVYLCASSLGTTSSYNEQFFGPGTRLTVL.

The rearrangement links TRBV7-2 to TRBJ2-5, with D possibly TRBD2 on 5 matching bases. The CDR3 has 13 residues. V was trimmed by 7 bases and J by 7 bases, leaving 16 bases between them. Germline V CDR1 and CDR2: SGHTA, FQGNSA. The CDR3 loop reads CASTYSGYRTQYF. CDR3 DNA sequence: TGTGCCAGCACCTATTCGGGGTATAGGACCCAGTACTTC.

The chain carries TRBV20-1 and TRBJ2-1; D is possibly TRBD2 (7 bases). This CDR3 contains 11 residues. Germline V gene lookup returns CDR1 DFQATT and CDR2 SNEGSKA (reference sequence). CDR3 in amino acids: CRPRGADEQFF. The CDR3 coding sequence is TGCAGGCCCCGGGGGGCCGATGAGCAGTTCTTC.

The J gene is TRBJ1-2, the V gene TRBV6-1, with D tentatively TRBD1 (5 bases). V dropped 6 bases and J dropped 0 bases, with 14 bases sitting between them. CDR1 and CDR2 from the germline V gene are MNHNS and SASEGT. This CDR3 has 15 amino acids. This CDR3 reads CASSGALIANYGYTF. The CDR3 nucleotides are TGTGCCAGCAGCGGGGCTTTAATAGCTAACTATGGCTACACCTTC.

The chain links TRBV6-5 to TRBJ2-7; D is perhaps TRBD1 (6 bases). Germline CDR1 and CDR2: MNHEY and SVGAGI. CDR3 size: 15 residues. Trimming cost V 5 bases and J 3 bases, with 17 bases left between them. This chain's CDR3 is CASSPYPGDNYEQYF. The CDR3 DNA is TGTGCCAGCAGTCCTTACCCAGGGGATAACTACGAGCAGTACTTC.

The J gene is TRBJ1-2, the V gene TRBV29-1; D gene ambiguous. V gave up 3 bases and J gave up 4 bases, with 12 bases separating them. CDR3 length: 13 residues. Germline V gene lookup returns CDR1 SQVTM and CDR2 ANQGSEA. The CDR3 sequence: CSVEASKAYGYTF. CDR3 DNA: TGCAGCGTTGAGGCAAGTAAAGCCTATGGCTACACCTTC.

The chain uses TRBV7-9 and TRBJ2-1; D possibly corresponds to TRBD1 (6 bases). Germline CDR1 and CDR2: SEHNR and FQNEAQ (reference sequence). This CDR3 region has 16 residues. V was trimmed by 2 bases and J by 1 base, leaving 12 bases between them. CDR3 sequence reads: CASSLPQQGSYNEQFF. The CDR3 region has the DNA TGTGCCAGCAGCTTACCACAACAGGGTTCCTACAATGAGCAGTTCTTC.

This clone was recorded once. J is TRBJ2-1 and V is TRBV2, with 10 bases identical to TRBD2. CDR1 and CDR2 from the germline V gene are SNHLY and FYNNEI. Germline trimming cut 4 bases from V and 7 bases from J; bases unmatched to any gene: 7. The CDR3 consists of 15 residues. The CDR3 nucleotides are TGTGCCAGCAGTGTGGCTAGCGGGAGTGGGAATGAGCAGTTCTTC. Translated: CASSVASGSGNEQFF.

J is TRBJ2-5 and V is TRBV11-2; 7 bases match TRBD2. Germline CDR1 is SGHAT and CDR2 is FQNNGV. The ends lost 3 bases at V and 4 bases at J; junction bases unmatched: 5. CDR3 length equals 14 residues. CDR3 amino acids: CASSFTSVPETQYF. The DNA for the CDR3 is TGTGCCAGCAGCTTCACTAGCGTCCCAGAGACCCAGTACTTC. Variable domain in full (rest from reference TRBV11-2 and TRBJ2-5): EAGVAQSPRYKIIEKRQSVAFWCNPISGHATLYWYQQILGQGPKLLIQFQNNGVVDDSQLPKDRFSAERLKGVDSTLKIQPAKLEDSAVYLCASSFTSVPETQYFGPGTRLLVL.

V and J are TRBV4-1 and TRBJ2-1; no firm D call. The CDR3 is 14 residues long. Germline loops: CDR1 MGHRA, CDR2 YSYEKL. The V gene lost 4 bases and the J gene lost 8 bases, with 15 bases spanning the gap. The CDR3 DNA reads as TGCGCCAGCAGCCGGCTATCTGGACCTCATGAGCAGTTCTTC. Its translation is CASSRLSGPHEQFF.

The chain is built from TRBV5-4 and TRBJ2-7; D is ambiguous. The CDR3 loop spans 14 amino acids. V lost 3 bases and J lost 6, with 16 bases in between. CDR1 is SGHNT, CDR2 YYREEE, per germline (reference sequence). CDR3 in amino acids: CASSYSGVSSEQYF. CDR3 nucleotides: TGTGCCAGCAGCTATTCTGGAGTGTCATCCGAGCAGTACTTC.

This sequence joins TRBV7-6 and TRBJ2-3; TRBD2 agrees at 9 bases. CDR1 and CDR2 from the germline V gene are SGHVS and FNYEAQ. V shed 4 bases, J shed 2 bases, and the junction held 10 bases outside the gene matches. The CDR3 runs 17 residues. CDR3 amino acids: CASSSAVLAGYTDTQYF. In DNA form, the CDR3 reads TGTGCCAGCAGCTCCGCGGTGCTAGCGGGATACACAGATACGCAGTATTTT. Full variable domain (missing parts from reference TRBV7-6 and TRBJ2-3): GAGVSQSPRYKVTKRGQDVALRCDPISGHVSLYWYRQALGQGPEFLTYFNYEAQQDKSGLPNDRFSAERPEGSISTLTIQRTEQRDSAMYRCASSSAVLAGYTDTQYFGPGTRLTVL.

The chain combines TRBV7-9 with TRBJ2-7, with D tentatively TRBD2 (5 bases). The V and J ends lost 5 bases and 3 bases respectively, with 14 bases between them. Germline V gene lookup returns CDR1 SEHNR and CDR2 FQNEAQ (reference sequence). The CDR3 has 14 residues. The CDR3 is CASSPVSEGYEQYF. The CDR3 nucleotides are TGTGCCAGCAGCCCAGTCTCCGAGGGCTACGAGCAGTACTTC.

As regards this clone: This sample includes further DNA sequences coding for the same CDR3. The CDR3 reads CASSLGYEQYF. The CDR3 DNA sequence: TGTGCCAGCAGCTTGGGATACGAGCAGTACTTC. This chain joins TRBV5-4 and TRBJ2-7; D gene unclear. The CDR3 is made up of 11 amino acids. V lost 0 bases and J lost 4, with 2 bases in between. Germline V lookup: CDR1 SGHNT, CDR2 YYREEE (reference sequence).

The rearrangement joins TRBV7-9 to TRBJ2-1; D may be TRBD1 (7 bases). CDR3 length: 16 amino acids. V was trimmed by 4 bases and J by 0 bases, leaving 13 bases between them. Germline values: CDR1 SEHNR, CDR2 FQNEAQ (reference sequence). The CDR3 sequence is CASSSNQGGSYNEQFF. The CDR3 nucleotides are TGTGCCAGCAGCTCAAATCAGGGGGGCTCCTACAATGAGCAGTTCTTC.

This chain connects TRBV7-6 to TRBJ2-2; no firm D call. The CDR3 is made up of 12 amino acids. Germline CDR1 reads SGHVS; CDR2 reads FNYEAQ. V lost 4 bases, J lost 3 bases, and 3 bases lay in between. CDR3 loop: CASSSHTGELFF. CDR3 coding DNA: TGTGCCAGCAGCTCACACACCGGGGAGCTGTTTTTT.

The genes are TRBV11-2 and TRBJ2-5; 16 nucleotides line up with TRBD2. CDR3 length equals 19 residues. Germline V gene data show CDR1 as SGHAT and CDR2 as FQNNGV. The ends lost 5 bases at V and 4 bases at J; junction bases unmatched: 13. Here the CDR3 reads CASSGTSGRAVVGTETQYF. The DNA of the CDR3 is TGTGCCAGCAGCGGGACTAGCGGGAGGGCCGTAGTAGGAACAGAGACCCAGTACTTC.

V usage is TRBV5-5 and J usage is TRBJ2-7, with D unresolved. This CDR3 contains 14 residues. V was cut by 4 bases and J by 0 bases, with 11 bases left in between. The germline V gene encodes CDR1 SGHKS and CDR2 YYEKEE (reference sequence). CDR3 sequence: CASSGVLSSYEQYF. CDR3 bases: TGTGCCAGCAGCGGGGTCCTGAGCTCCTACGAGCAGTACTTC.